This T cell receptor (beta chain) was obtained from a study of cytomegalovirus exposure and HLA in healthy donors. Study results and caveats: Owing to their indistinguishability, certain V segments, notably TRBV6-2 and TRBV6-3, were excluded. Researchers counted around 170 TCR beta chains as cytomegalovirus-associated.

The germline V gene has CDR1 SGDLS and CDR2 YYNGEE. Trimming shortened V by 0 bases and J by 10 bases, and 10 bases separated the two germline ends. The CDR3 has 12 amino acids. Regarding this clone: Its cognate antigen is unknown.

60 Vbeta and 13 Jbeta primers were used in PCR. In the study's own analysis: A follow-up analysis tallied tens of millions of unique TCR beta chains, about 11 million shared. Here immunoSEQ multiplex PCR was the method, and the copy in TCRdb shows in-frame clones only, minus some. The V and J calls and the clone size are those of that table, but D and trimming were determined from the DNA. The data hold more than 150,000 clones, with about 90% observed a single time. The rearrangement uses TRBV9 and TRBJ1-1; D gene ambiguous. Sequencing used PBMCs. This TCR derives from a girl under three years old in good health and CMV-seronegative. CDR3 in amino acids: CASSVGSESAFF. CDR3 bases: TGTGCCAGCAGCGTAGGATCGGAGTCAGCTTTCTTT.